This TCR beta chain was captured in a study of response to subunit inactivated influenza vaccine. This clonotype has just a few counts. The antigen is unknown. The CDR3 extends over 14 amino acids. Germline values: CDR1 DFQATT, CDR2 SNEGSKA (reference sequence). The V and J ends lost 5 bases and 5 bases, in that order; junction bases with no gene match: 7. Each CDR3 protein is one row after TCRdb ran MiXCR on the RT-PCR reads. The sample yields about half a million distinct CDR3 sequences, about 25% seen once. Whole-study findings and limits: Authors suggested that a seasonal influenza vaccination recruits few new T cells each time.

The clonotype comes from a man in his fifties or sixties who received an inactivated influenza vaccine. The chain has TRBV20-1 and TRBJ2-7; 12 nucleotides match TRBD1. The source was CD4+ T cells sorted from PBMCs, collected roughly 5 days after vaccination. CDR3 sequence: CSADGGQGADEQYF. The CDR3 DNA sequence: TGCAGTGCTGACGGGGGACAGGGGGCGGACGAGCAGTACTTC.